These T cell receptor beta chains were read from a single sample in a study of CD8 T cells in ankylosing spondylitis. MiXCR, applied by TCRdb to the 5' RACE reads, yields one record per CDR3 protein. The table lists 300,000 to 350,000 distinct CDR3 sequences, less than 25% of them singletons. Sequencing was performed on blood, either unsorted or a sorted T cell fraction (not recorded which). Source of these receptors: a female donor with ankylosing spondylitis or in good health (not recorded which). The CDR3 runs from the conserved cysteine through the conserved F or W. The D gene is left open where the match is weak.

V gene: TRBV29-1
D gene: .
J gene: TRBJ2-5
CDR3 protein: CSVPWVGGRETQYF

V gene: TRBV7-8
D gene: .
J gene: TRBJ2-5
CDR3 protein: CASHEGETQYF

V gene: TRBV12-3/TRBV12-4
D gene: .
J gene: TRBJ2-5
CDR3 protein: CASSSSVGSGETQYF

V gene: TRBV20-1
D gene: .
J gene: TRBJ2-3
CDR3 protein: CSVLPRGIGTDTQYF

V gene: TRBV29-1
D gene: TRBD1
J gene: TRBJ2-7
CDR3 protein: CSVVTGERSYEQYF

V gene: TRBV12-3/TRBV12-4
D gene: TRBD1
J gene: TRBJ2-2
CDR3 protein: CASSPFRRGLRNTGELFF

V gene: TRBV6-1
D gene: .
J gene: TRBJ1-2
CDR3 protein: CASSEVGGYTF

V gene: TRBV7-2
D gene: .
J gene: TRBJ2-7
CDR3 protein: CASSIRSLGGYEQYF

V gene: TRBV28
D gene: .
J gene: TRBJ2-7
CDR3 protein: CASGLLAYEQYF

V gene: TRBV3-1
D gene: TRBD1
J gene: TRBJ1-5
CDR3 protein: CTSSRGGGGNQPQHF

V gene: TRBV10-3
D gene: .
J gene: TRBJ1-3
CDR3 protein: CAITKGSGNTIYF

V gene: TRBV7-2
D gene: .
J gene: TRBJ2-2
CDR3 protein: CASRGLGTGELVF

V gene: TRBV4-3
D gene: TRBD2
J gene: TRBJ2-3
CDR3 protein: CASSQGGERGISGTQYF

V gene: TRBV9
D gene: TRBD2
J gene: TRBJ2-3
CDR3 protein: CASSVFIAGGSADTQYF

V gene: TRBV5-1
D gene: .
J gene: TRBJ1-4
CDR3 protein: CASSLDSTDEKLFF